This TCR beta chain was profiled in a study of blood T cell repertoires in COVID-19. Sequencing was performed with immunoSEQ multiplex PCR; in TCRdb, only in-frame clones are kept and a portion is missing. The sample lists 200,000 to 250,000 clones, 81% occurring once. Clinical histories supplied by participants themselves formed the basis of cohort assignment. The sample holds one count of this clone. V was shortened by 3 bases and J by 0 bases, with 11 bases between the two germline ends. Germline V gene data show CDR1 as MDHEN and CDR2 as SYDVKM. This CDR3 spans 16 amino acids. This clonotype was obtained from a woman in her forties or fifties with acute COVID-19. The V gene is TRBV28, the J gene TRBJ1-4, with D perhaps TRBD1 (6 bases). Sequences were obtained from PBMCs or T cells enriched from blood (not recorded which). CDR3 protein: CASSLFRGSTNEKLFF. As DNA, the CDR3 is TGTGCCAGCAGTTTGTTCAGGGGCTCAACTAATGAAAAACTGTTTTTT.